This T cell receptor beta chain was captured in a study of early T cells in non-severe SARS-CoV-2 infection. TCRdb reanalysed the 5' RACE reads using MiXCR and keeps one entry per CDR3 protein. The sample includes about 50,000 distinct CDR3 sequences, roughly 8.8% of them seen just once. In this sample, this clonotype turned up many times. What it binds is not known. Study observations and caveats: Anti-spike CD8 responses were favored in VDJdb matching, and private and CD4 specificities were missed.

CDR3 length equals 12 residues. Germline-derived CDR1 and CDR2 are SGHAT and FQNNGV. V lost 5 bases and J lost 8; bases outside the gene matches: 3. The origin of this receptor is an adult who was a healthcare worker with PCR-confirmed SARS-CoV-2 infection or an uninfected control (not recorded which). What was sequenced was whole blood. The V and J genes are TRBV11-2 and TRBJ2-1; TRBD2 agrees at 7 bases. In nucleotides, the CDR3 is TGTGCCAGCAGCCAGCGGGACTATGAGCAGTTCTTC. This sequence encodes CASSQRDYEQFF.